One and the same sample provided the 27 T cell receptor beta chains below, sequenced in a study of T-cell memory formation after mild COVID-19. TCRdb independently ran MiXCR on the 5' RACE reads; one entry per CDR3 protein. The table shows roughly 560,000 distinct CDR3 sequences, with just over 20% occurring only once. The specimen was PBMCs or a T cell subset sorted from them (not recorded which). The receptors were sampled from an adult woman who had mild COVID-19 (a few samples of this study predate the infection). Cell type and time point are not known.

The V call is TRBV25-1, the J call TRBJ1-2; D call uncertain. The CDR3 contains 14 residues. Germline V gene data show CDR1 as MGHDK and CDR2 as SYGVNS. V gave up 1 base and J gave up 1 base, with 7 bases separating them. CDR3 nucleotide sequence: TGTGCCAGCAGTGAATCCCCCAGTAACTATGGCTACACCTTC. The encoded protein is CASSESPSNYGYTF.

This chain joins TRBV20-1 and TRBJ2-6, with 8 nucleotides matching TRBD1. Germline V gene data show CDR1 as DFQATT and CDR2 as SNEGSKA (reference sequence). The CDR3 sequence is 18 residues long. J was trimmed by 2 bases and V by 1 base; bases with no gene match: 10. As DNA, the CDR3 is TGCAGTGCTAGAGCTACAGGGGGGTTCTGGCCTGGGGCCAACGTCCTGACTTTC. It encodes CSARATGGFWPGANVLTF.

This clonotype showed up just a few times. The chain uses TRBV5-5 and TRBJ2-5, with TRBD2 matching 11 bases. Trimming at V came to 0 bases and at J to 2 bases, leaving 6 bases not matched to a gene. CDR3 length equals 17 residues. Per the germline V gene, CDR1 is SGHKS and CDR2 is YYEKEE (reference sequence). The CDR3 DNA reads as TGTGCCAGCAGCTTGGAAGTGGCTAGCGGGGGGCAAGAGACCCAGTACTTC. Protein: CASSLEVASGGQETQYF. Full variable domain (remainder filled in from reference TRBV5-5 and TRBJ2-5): DAGVTQSPTHLIKTRGQQVTLRCSPISGHKSVSWYQQVLGQGPQFIFQYYEKEERGRGNFPDRFSARQFPNYSSELNVNALLLGDSALYLCASSLEVASGGQETQYFGPGTRLLVL.

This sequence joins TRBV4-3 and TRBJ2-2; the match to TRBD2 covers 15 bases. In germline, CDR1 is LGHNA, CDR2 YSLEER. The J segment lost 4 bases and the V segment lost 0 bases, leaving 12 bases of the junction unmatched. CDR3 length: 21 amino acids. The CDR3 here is CASSQDGAAGTSGRPTGELFF. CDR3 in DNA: TGCGCCAGCAGCCAAGATGGGGCAGCCGGGACTAGCGGGAGGCCCACCGGGGAGCTGTTTTTT.

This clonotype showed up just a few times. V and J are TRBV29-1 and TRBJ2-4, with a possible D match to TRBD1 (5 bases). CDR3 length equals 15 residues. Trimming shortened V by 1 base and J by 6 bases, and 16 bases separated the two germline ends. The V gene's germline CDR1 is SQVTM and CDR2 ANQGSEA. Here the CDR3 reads CSVEALSQGPNIQYF. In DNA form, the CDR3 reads TGCAGCGTTGAAGCCCTGTCGCAGGGCCCAAACATTCAGTACTTC.

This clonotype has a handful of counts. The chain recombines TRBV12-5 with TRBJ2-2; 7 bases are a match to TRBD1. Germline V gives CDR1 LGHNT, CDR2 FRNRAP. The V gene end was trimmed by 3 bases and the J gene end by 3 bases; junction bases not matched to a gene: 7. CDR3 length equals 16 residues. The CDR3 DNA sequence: TGTGCTAGTGGTTTCACGACAGGGTTGGACACCGGGGAGCTGTTTTTT. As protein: CASGFTTGLDTGELFF.

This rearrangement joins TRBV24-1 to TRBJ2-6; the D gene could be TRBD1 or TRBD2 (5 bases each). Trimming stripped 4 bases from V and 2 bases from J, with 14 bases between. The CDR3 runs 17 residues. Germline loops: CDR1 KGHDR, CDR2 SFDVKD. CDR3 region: CATSDPKVGAGANVLTF. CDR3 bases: TGTGCCACCAGTGACCCGAAAGTGGGGGCTGGGGCCAACGTCCTGACTTTC.

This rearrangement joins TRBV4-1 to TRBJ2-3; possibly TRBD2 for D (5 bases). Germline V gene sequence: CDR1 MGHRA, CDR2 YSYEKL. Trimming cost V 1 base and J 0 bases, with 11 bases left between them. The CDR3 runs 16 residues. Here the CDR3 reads CASSQGLRGSTDTQYF. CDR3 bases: TGCGCCAGCAGCCAAGGGCTCCGGGGAAGCACAGATACGCAGTATTTT.

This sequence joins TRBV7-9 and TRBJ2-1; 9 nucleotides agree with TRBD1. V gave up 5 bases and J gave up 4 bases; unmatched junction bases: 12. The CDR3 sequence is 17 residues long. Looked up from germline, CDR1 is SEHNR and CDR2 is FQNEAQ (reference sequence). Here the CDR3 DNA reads TGTGCCAGCAGCCCAGAACCGGGACAGGGAAGGTACAATGAGCAGTTCTTC. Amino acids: CASSPEPGQGRYNEQFF.

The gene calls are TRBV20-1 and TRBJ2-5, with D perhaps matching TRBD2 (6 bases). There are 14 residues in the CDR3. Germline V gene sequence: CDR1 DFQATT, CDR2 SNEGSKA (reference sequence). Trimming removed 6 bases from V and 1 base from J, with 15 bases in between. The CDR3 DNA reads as TGCAGTGCCCTTAAGGCGGGAATCCAAGAGACCCAGTACTTC. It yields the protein CSALKAGIQETQYF.

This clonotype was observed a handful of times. The CDR3 here is CASSQEGYNEQFF. The CDR3 DNA sequence: TGCGCCAGCAGCCAAGAAGGCTACAATGAGCAGTTCTTC. The rearrangement uses TRBV4-1 and TRBJ2-1; no reliable D call. The CDR3 has 13 residues. Trimming removed 0 bases at V and 3 bases at J, with 3 bases between. Per the germline V gene, CDR1 is MGHRA and CDR2 is YSYEKL.

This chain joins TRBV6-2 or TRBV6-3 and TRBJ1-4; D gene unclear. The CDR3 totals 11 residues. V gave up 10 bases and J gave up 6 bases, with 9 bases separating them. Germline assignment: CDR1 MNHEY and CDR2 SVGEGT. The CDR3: CATKWDEKLFF. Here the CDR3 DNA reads TGTGCCACCAAATGGGATGAAAAACTGTTTTTT.

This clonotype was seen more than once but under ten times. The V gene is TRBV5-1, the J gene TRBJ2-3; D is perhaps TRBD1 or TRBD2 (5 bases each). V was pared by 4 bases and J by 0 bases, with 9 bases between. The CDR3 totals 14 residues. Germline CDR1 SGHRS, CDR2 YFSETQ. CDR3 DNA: TGCGCCAGCAGCAACCGGGACAGCACAGATACGCAGTATTTT. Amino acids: CASSNRDSTDTQYF.

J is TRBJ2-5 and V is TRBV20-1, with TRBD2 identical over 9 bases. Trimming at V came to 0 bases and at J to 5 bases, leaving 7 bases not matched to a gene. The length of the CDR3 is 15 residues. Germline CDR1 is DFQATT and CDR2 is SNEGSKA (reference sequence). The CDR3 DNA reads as TGCAGTGCTAGAGATAGCGGGAGCGCTCTTGAGACCCAGTACTTC. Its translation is CSARDSGSALETQYF.

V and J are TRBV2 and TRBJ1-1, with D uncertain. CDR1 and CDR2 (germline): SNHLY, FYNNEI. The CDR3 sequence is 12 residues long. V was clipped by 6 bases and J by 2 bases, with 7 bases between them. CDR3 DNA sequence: TGTGCCAGCAGCGTTAGAAACACTGAAGCTTTCTTT. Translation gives CASSVRNTEAFF.

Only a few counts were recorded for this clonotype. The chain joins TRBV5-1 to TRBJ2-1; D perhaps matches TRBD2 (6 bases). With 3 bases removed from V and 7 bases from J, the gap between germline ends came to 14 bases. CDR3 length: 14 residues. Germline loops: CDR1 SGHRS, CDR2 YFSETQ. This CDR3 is CASSSGSGWNEQFF. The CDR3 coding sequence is TGCGCCAGCAGCTCGGGTAGCGGTTGGAATGAGCAGTTCTTC.

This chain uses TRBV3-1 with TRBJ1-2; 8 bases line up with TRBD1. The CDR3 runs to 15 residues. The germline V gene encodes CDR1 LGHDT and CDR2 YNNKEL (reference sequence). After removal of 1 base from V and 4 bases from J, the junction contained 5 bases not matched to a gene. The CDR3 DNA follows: TGTGCCAGCAGCCAAGTTTCAGGGGGCGCCTATGGCTACACCTTC. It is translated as CASSQVSGGAYGYTF.

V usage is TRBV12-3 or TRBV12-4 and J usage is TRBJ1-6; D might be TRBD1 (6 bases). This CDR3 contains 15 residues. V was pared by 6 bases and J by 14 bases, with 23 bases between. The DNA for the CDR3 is TGTGCCAGCAGCCCTCCATTAGGGGGAGGTGGATCCCTCCACTTT. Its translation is CASSPPLGGGGSLHF.

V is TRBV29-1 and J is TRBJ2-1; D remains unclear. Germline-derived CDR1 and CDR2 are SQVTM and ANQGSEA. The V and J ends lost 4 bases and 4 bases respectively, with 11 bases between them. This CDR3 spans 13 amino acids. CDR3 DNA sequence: TGCAGCGTTGCCTCCGGACGGTACAATGAGCAGTTCTTC. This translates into CSVASGRYNEQFF.

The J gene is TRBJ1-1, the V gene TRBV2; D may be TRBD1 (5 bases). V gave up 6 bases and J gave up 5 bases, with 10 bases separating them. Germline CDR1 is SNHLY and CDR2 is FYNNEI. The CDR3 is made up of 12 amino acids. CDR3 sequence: CASRGWGTEAFF. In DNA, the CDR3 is TGTGCCAGCAGGGGGTGGGGGACTGAAGCTTTCTTT.

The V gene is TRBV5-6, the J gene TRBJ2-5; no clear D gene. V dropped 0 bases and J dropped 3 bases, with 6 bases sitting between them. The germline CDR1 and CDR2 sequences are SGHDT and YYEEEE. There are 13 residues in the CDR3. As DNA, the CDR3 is TGTGCCAGCAGCTTGGACGAGAAAGAGACCCAGTACTTC. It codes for CASSLDEKETQYF.

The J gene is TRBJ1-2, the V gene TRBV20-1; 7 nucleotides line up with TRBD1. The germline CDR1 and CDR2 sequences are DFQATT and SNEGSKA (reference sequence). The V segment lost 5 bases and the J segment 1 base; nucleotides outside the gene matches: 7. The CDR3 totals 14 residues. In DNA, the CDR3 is TGCAGTGCTGGGGCAGGGGGGGATAACTATGGCTACACCTTC. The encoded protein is CSAGAGGDNYGYTF.

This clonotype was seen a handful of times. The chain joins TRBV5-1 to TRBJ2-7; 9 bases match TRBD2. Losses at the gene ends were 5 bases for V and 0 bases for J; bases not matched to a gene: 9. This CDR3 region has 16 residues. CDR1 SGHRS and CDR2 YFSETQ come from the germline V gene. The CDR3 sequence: CASRTQGREGSYEQYF. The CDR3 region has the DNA TGCGCCAGCAGAACTCAGGGGCGGGAGGGCTCCTACGAGCAGTACTTC.

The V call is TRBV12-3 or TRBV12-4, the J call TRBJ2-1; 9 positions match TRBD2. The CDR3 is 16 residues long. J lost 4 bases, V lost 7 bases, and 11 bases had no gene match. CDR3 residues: CASTPGGTSRYNEQFF. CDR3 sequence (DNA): TGTGCCAGCACTCCGGGGGGGACTAGCAGGTACAATGAGCAGTTCTTC.

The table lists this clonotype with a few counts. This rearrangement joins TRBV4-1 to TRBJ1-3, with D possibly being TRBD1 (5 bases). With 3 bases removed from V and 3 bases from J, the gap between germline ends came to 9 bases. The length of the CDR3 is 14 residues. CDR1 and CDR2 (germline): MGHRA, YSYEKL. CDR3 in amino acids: CASSHPTVGNTIYF. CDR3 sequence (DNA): TGCGCCAGCAGCCACCCGACAGTTGGAAACACCATATATTTT.

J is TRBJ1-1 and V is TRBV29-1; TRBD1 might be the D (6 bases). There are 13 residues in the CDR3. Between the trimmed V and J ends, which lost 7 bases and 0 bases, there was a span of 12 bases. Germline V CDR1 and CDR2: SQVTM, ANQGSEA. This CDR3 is CSAVAGVNTEAFF. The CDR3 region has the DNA TGCAGCGCGGTTGCAGGGGTGAACACTGAAGCTTTCTTT.

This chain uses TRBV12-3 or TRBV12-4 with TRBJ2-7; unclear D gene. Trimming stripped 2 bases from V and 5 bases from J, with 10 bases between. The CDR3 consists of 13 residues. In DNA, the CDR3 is TGTGCCAGCAGTTTACGGAGTCTAGACGAGCAGTACTTC. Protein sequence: CASSLRSLDEQYF.